Described below is a single T cell receptor (beta chain) sequence and its context. Its specificity is not known. Primers for the PCR totalled 60 Vbeta and 13 Jbeta. Sequenced by immunoSEQ multiplex PCR; TCRdb stores in-frame clones only, minus some. The repertoire includes tens of thousands of clones, around 85% of them detected once, and about 2.1% sits in the top ten. The sample originates from a study of cytomegalovirus exposure and HLA in healthy donors. Study-level results: In a later analysis, HLA-associated TCR beta chains were more clonally expanded than equally common others. Exclusion as indistinguishable affected some V segments, including TRBV6-2 and TRBV6-3. DRB1 had the most TCR associations and HLA-C the fewest, a later analysis found, with rates varying by HLA locus. For TCR beta chains, V- and J-gene trimming was later linked to a missense DCLRE1C variant.

Trimming took 4 bases from V and 3 from J; bases not matched to a gene: 1. Per germline, CDR1 SGHNT and CDR2 YENEEA. The CDR3 contains 14 residues. The chain recombines TRBV11-3 with TRBJ2-5; 11 nucleotides align to TRBD2. This TCR was recovered from a man aged 18 to 35 in good health and CMV-seronegative. Sequenced: PBMCs. The CDR3 region has the DNA TGTGCCAGCAGCTCGGGACTAGCGGAAGAGACCCAGTACTTC. Its translation is CASSSGLAEETQYF.